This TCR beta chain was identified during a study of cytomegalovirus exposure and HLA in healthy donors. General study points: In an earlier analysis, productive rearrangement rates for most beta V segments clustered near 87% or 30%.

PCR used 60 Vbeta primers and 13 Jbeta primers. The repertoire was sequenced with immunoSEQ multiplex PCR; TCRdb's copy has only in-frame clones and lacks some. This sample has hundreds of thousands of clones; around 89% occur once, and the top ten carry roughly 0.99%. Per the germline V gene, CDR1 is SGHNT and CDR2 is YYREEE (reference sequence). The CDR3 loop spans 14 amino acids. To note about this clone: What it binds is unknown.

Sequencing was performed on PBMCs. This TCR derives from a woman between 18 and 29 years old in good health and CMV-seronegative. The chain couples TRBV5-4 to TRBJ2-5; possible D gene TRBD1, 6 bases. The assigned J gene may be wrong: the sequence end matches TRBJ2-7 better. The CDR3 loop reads CASSRDTTDYEQYF. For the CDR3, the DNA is TGTGCCAGCAGCCGGGACACCACAGACTACGAGCAGTACTTC.